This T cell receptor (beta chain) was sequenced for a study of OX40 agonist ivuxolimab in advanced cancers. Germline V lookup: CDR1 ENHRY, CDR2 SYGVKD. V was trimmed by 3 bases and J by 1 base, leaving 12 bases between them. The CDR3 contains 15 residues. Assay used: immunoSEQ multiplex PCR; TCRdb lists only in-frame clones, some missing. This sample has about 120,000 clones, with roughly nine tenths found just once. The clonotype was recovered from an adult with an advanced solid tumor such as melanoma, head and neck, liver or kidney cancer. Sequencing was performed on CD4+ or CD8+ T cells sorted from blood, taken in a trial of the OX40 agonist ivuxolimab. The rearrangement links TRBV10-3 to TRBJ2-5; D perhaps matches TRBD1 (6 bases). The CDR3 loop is CAISDPGQFQETQYF. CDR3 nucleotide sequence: TGTGCCATCAGTGACCCCGGACAGTTCCAAGAGACCCAGTACTTC.